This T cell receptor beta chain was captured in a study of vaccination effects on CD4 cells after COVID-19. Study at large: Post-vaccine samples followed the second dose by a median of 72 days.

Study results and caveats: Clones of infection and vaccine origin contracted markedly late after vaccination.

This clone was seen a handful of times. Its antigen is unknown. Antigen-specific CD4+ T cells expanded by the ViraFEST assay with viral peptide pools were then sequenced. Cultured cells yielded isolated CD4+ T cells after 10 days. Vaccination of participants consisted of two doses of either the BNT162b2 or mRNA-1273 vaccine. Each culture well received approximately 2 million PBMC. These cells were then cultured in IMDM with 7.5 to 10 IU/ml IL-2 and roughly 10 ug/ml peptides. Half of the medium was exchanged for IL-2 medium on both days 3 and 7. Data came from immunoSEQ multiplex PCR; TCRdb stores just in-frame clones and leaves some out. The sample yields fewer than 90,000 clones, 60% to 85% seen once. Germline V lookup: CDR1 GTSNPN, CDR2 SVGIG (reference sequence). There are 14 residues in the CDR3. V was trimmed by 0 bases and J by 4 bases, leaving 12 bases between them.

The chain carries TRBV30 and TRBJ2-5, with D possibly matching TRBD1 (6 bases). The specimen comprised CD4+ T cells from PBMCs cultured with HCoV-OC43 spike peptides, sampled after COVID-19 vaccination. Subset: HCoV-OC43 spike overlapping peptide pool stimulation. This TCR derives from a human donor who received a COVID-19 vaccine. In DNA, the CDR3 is TGTGCCTGGAGTGTGGTAAACAGGGTAGAGACCCAGTACTTC. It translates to CAWSVVNRVETQYF.